This TCR beta chain was recovered during a study of glioma-infiltrating T cells (TCRdb year 2016). The study in broad terms: Glioma tissue, non-neoplastic brain tissue and matched peripheral blood mononuclear cells were used as sources from which TCR alpha- and beta-chain repertoires were sequenced. To gauge divergence between tissue and blood T-cell populations, every tissue-infiltrating repertoire was compared against the peripheral blood repertoire from the same patient. The paired cohort was made up of three low-grade glioma patients, eight or nine primary glioblastoma patients and three non-glioma patients who contributed non-neoplastic brain tissue. Results the study describes overall, beyond this receptor: Small numbers underpinned the group comparisons: under ten glioblastoma patients, three low-grade glioma patients and three non-neoplastic patients. Very few CDR3 sequences were shared between tissue and blood, attributed to high CDR3 diversity and limited sampling. VJ-independent divergence between tissue and blood was lower than expected in non-neoplastic patients but higher than expected in all gliomas, particularly low-grade gliomas.

This clonotype appeared many times. Its cognate antigen has yet to be identified. Nothing much larger sits one base from this clone, and base qualities are not available. The iRepertoire nested amplicon-rescue multiplex PCR (arm-PCR) platform was used to amplify TCR alpha and beta CDR3 regions from RNA. The input for one-step reverse transcription and amplification was about 100-400 ng of either tissue mRNA or PBMC total RNA. Following bead purification, Illumina adapters were added by a secondary multiplex PCR, and the libraries were gel-purified between 200 and 400 bp. Libraries carried internal 6-nucleotide barcodes used for demultiplexing. Sequencing of the libraries was done on an Illumina MiSeq using 2x220 or 2x250 nucleotide paired-end reads. The authors processed their data as follows. Paired reads were merged with FLASH 1.2.11 and aligned to the GRCh37 human genome with BWA-MEM before extracting TRA and TRB reads. An IMGT-derived reference of cassette sequences and CDR3 motifs, with pseudogenes included, was used for V and J assignment. Reads were translated in three frames, and productive CDR3s were defined as those with a C...FGXG motif and no stop codons. Unique combinations of V-J cassette pair and CDR3 amino acid sequence were defined as clonotypes. Reads were filtered by Hamming distance, thresholded by each sample's sequence error rate in mapped regions. The public reads were reprocessed in TCRdb via fastp at Q25 and MiXCR, keeping in-frame beta chains. CDR3 protein sequences are deduplicated, and each keeps its most common genes and DNA. The V and J calls and clone size come from TCRdb's table, not from the authors' own analysis. The sample has about 5,400 distinct CDR3 sequences on record, around two fifths of them singletons. The ten largest clones capture roughly 22% of the sample.

In the germline V gene, CDR1 corresponds to SQVTM and CDR2 to ANQGSEA. Trimming accounts for 6 bases at V and 9 bases at J, while the number of junction bases matched to no gene is 16. The CDR3 runs 15 amino acids, cysteine and phenylalanine included. Kept here is only the CDR3 DNA, which spans 45 bases and is read in frame from base 1. Recombination joined TRBV29-1 with TRBJ2-1, with TRBD2 matching 8 junction bases. The sequenced sample consisted of glioma tissue, nonneoplastic brain tissue, or PBMCs (not recorded which). The clonotype originates from a human donor with low-grade glioma or glioblastoma, undergoing nonglioma brain surgery, or in good health (not recorded which). The CDR3 reads CSVDYGTSGVGEQFF. In nucleotide form, the sequence is TGCAGCGTGGACTACGGGACTAGTGGTGTCGGTGAGCAGTTCTTC.